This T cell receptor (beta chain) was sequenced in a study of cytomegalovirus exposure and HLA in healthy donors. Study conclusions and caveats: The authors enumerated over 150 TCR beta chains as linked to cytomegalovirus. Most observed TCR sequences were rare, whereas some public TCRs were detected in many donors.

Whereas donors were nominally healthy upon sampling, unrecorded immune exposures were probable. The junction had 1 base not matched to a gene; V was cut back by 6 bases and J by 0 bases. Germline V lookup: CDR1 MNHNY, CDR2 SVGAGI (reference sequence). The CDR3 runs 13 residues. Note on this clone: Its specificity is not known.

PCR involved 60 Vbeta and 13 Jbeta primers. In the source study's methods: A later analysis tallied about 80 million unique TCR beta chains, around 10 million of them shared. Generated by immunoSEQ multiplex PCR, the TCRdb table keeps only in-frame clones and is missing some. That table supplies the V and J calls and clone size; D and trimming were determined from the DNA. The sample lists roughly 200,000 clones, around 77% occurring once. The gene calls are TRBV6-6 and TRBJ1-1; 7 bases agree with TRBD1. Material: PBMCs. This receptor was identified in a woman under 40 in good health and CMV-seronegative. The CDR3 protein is CASRGQVNTEAFF. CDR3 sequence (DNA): TGTGCCAGCAGAGGACAGGTGAACACTGAAGCTTTCTTT.